Listed below are T cell receptor beta chains from one sample, sequenced in a study of cytomegalovirus exposure and HLA in healthy donors. Only in-frame clones appear in the TCRdb table, and some are missing; sequencing was by immunoSEQ multiplex PCR. The profile shows 150,000 to 200,000 clones, more than 75% of them singletons. Sequencing was performed on PBMCs. The receptors were gathered from a man younger than 35 in good health and CMV-seropositive. Both conserved end residues are part of each CDR3. D genes are given only for firm matches. Expanded clones get a size class; other rows say once, few or many, or leave the size out.

clone_size j_call d_call v_call cdr3_aa cdr3_nt
few TRBJ1-1 TRBD1 TRBV10-3 CAIRFTGGATEAFF TGTGCCATCAGATTCACAGGGGGCGCAACTGAAGCTTTCTTT
NA TRBJ1-5 NA TRBV2 CASSEARHPQAPQHF TGTGCCAGCAGTGAAGCAAGGCACCCTCAGGCGCCCCAGCATTTT
NA TRBJ2-7 NA TRBV2 CASKERGFEQYF TGTGCCAGCAAAGAAAGGGGGTTCGAGCAGTACTTC
NA TRBJ2-5 TRBD2 TRBV15 CATSRDLAGGETQYF TGTGCCACCAGCAGAGATCTAGCGGGAGGCGAGACCCAGTACTTC
few TRBJ1-2 NA TRBV30 CAWSPGTLYGYTF TGTGCCTGGAGTCCCGGGACTCTCTATGGCTACACCTTC
NA TRBJ2-3 TRBD2 TRBV4-2 CASGTSGSTDTQYF TGTGCCAGCGGGACTAGCGGCAGCACAGATACGCAGTATTTT
NA TRBJ2-1 TRBD2 TRBV2 CASSQPTSGSFNEQFF TGTGCCAGCAGTCAACCGACTAGCGGGAGTTTTAATGAGCAGTTCTTC
NA TRBJ1-1 TRBD1 TRBV5-1 CASSLVGTGGTEAFF TGCGCCAGCAGCTTGGTCGGGACAGGGGGCACTGAAGCTTTCTTT
NA TRBJ2-2 NA TRBV4-3 CASSIGPTGNTGELFF TGCGCCAGCAGTATTGGTCCGACAGGGAACACCGGGGAGCTGTTTTTT
NA TRBJ1-2 NA TRBV6-5 CASSYPDSPYGYTF TGTGCCAGCAGTTACCCCGACAGCCCCTATGGCTACACCTTC
once TRBJ1-1 TRBD1 TRBV27 CASSLLTGLGNTEAFF TGTGCCAGCTCTCTTCTGACAGGGTTGGGGAACACTGAAGCTTTCTTT
few TRBJ1-1 NA TRBV29-1 CSASRGENTEAFF TGCAGCGCCAGCAGGGGAGAGAACACTGAAGCTTTCTTT
NA TRBJ2-1 TRBD2 TRBV7-2 CASSSPGLALNEQFF TGTGCCAGCAGCTCACCGGGACTAGCCCTAAATGAGCAGTTCTTC
NA TRBJ1-1 NA TRBV27 CASHGTFGTEAFF TGTGCCAGCCATGGGACATTTGGCACTGAAGCTTTCTTT
NA TRBJ2-5 NA TRBV13 CASSASYTPLKGRQETQYF TGTGCCAGCAGCGCGAGTTACACCCCGCTCAAGGGGCGGCAAGAGACCCAGTACTTC
NA TRBJ2-1 TRBD2 TRBV9 CASSALAGGYNEQFF TGTGCCAGCAGCGCACTAGCGGGTGGTTACAATGAGCAGTTCTTC
NA TRBJ2-2 NA TRBV10-3 CAISENRNTGELFF TGTGCCATCAGTGAAAACAGGAACACCGGGGAGCTGTTTTTT
NA TRBJ1-2 NA TRBV5-4 CASSEAGYYGYTF TGTGCCAGCAGTGAGGCAGGGTACTATGGCTACACCTTC
few TRBJ1-2 NA TRBV27 CASSLSPQGGYGYTF TGTGCCAGCAGTTTATCCCCACAGGGCGGCTATGGCTACACCTTC
NA TRBJ2-2 TRBD1 TRBV2 CASREDRASTGELFF TGTGCCAGCAGAGAGGACAGGGCGAGCACCGGGGAGCTGTTTTTT
NA TRBJ1-2 TRBD1 TRBV9 CASSEEGQGANYGYTF TGTGCCAGCAGCGAAGAAGGACAGGGGGCTAACTATGGCTACACCTTC
NA TRBJ1-3 TRBD1 TRBV7-8 CASSSLTGVSGNTIYF TGTGCCAGCAGCTCCTTGACAGGGGTCTCTGGAAACACCATATATTTT
NA TRBJ2-1 NA TRBV9 CASSAQSRTTRSYNEQFF TGTGCCAGCAGCGCGCAGTCCAGGACAACCCGCTCCTACAATGAGCAGTTCTTC
NA TRBJ2-7 TRBD1 TRBV6-5 CATTGQGKYEQYF TGTGCCACCACAGGACAGGGCAAATACGAGCAGTACTTC
once TRBJ1-1 TRBD1 TRBV28 CASGDWTGIAEAFF TGTGCCAGCGGTGATTGGACAGGGATTGCTGAAGCTTTCTTT
NA TRBJ2-7 TRBD2 TRBV9 CASSSGLAGSYEQYF TGTGCCAGCAGCTCAGGACTAGCGGGATCCTACGAGCAGTACTTC
NA TRBJ2-3 TRBD1 TRBV2 CASSVAGGPDTQYF TGTGCCAGCAGTGTTGCAGGGGGCCCAGATACGCAGTATTTT
NA TRBJ1-1 NA TRBV5-4 CASSVRSSDTEAFF TGTGCCAGCAGCGTGCGGTCGTCGGACACTGAAGCTTTCTTT
NA TRBJ2-2 TRBD2 TRBV9 CASSVTSGADTGELFF TGTGCCAGCAGCGTCACTAGCGGGGCAGACACCGGGGAGCTGTTTTTT
NA TRBJ2-5 NA TRBV5-1 CASSLEGRGNQETQYF TGCGCCAGCAGCTTGGAGGGCAGGGGTAATCAAGAGACCCAGTACTTC
NA TRBJ1-5 TRBD1 TRBV7-2 CASSGGGRDQPQHF TGTGCCAGCAGCGGAGGGGGCAGGGATCAGCCCCAGCATTTT
NA TRBJ2-7 NA TRBV7-9 CASSPRGTYEQYF TGTGCCAGCAGCCCCAGGGGTACCTACGAGCAGTACTTC
NA TRBJ2-5 TRBD1 TRBV5-1 CASSLGQGTQETQYF TGCGCCAGCAGCTTGGGACAGGGGACCCAAGAGACCCAGTACTTC
NA TRBJ2-7 TRBD2 TRBV13 CASSFRTSGTYEQYF TGTGCCAGCAGCTTCCGGACTAGCGGAACCTACGAGCAGTACTTC
NA TRBJ1-1 NA TRBV6-5 CASRLRVGGFGEAFF TGTGCCAGCAGACTCAGGGTGGGTGGATTCGGTGAAGCTTTCTTT
NA TRBJ1-4 TRBD1 TRBV6-5 CASSRTGEGEKLFF TGTGCCAGCAGCCGGACAGGGGAAGGGGAAAAACTGTTTTTT
NA TRBJ1-1 TRBD1 TRBV29-1 CSGPTGGTEAFF TGCAGCGGCCCGACAGGGGGCACTGAAGCTTTCTTT
NA TRBJ1-2 NA TRBV29-1 CSVANEDYGYTF TGCAGCGTTGCAAACGAGGACTATGGCTACACCTTC
NA TRBJ2-3 TRBD2 TRBV7-3 CASSPGLARDTQYF TGTGCCAGCAGCCCCGGACTAGCAAGGGATACGCAGTATTTT
NA TRBJ1-5 TRBD1 TRBV9 CASSVPGQGVRGPQHF TGTGCCAGCAGCGTTCCGGGACAGGGCGTTCGGGGGCCCCAGCATTTT
NA TRBJ2-3 NA TRBV7-6 CASSLTWSGADTQYF TGTGCCAGCAGCTTAACGTGGTCGGGAGCAGATACGCAGTATTTT
few TRBJ2-2 TRBD1 TRBV11-3 CASSSGTDAGELFF TGTGCCAGCAGCTCCGGGACAGACGCCGGGGAGCTGTTTTTT